This T cell receptor (beta chain) appears in the sequencing data of a study of shared clonotypes between healthy human individuals. TCRdb's table, derived via immunoSEQ multiplex PCR, lists solely in-frame clones and lacks some. The sample holds 2 million to 2.5 million clones, 90% to 97% seen once. V dropped 5 bases and J dropped 2; count of bases not matched to a gene: 7. Germline V gene sequence: CDR1 LNHDA, CDR2 SQIVND (reference sequence). The CDR3 is 16 residues long. About this clone itself: Its antigen is currently unknown.

General study findings and limits: The generation probabilities recorded for non-shared clonotypes fell below those of clonotypes shared by all four donors. Between a handful of donors, naive CD4 clonotypes were shared at a level of around 5.1%.

The sequenced sample was naive CD4+ T cells sorted from blood. Subset described: CD45RA+ positively selected. The V call is TRBV19, the J call TRBJ1-5; TRBD1 aligns across 9 bases. The clonotype originates from a man aged 18 to 29 in good health. The CDR3 DNA follows: TGTGCCAGTAGTCCTGGGACAGGGAAAGGCAATCAGCCCCAGCATTTT. Protein product: CASSPGTGKGNQPQHF. The whole variable domain, remainder taken from reference TRBV19 and TRBJ1-5, is DGGITQSPKYLFRKEGQNVTLSCEQNLNHDAMYWYRQDPGQGLRLIYYSQIVNDFQKGDIAEGYSVSREKKESFPLTVTSAQKNPTAFYLCASSPGTGKGNQPQHFGDGTRLSIL.